The 17 T cell receptor beta chains given below trace back to one sample, sequenced in a study of T cells after yellow fever vaccination (dated by TCRdb to about 2019). The receptor library was made with 5' RACE. TCRdb shows the sequencer as Illumina HiSeq 2500. TCRdb reprocessed the public reads (quality trimming at Q25 with fastp, clone calling with MiXCR) and kept in-frame beta chains. Each CDR3 protein gets just one entry, which takes the most common genes and DNA from the rows behind it. The sample table contains over 150,000 distinct CDR3 sequences; only one count was recorded for approximately 6.2% of them. The ten largest clonotypes hold 2.5% to 3.5% of the sample. In the paper's terms, the treatment or condition label means: live attenuated yellow fever vaccine strain. Sequencing was performed on CD4+ T cells sorted from PBMCs, taken on the day of the first yellow fever vaccination. The receptors originated from a man aged 18-30 years who received the YFV17D yellow fever vaccine.

The CDR3 DNA sequence: TGCGCCAGCAGCCCAGCGCACCATCAGCCCCAGCATTTT. It yields the protein CASSPAHHQPQHF. The chain is built from TRBV4-1 and TRBJ1-5; D is uncertain. CDR1 and CDR2 from the germline V gene are MGHRA and YSYEKL. CDR3 size: 13 residues. V lost 4 bases and J 5 bases, leaving 9 bases between the germline ends.

This clonotype was observed many times. This chain connects TRBV7-2 to TRBJ1-3; D not resolved. Between the trimmed V and J ends, which lost 3 bases and 0 bases, there was a span of 6 bases. The CDR3 extends over 14 amino acids. In germline, CDR1 is SGHTA, CDR2 FQGNSA. CDR3 bases: TGTGCCAGCAGCTTCGGTCTCTCTGGAAACACCATATATTTT. Translated: CASSFGLSGNTIYF.

This clonotype was seen ten or more times. Here the CDR3 reads CASRGTISTDTQYF. The CDR3 coding sequence is TGTGCCAGCAGGGGGACCATCAGCACAGATACGCAGTATTTT. The J gene is TRBJ2-3, the V gene TRBV12-3 or TRBV12-4; D tentatively reads TRBD1 or TRBD2 (5 bases each). This CDR3 is 14 amino acids long. The ends were cut back, 6 bases at V and 0 bases at J, with 10 bases in the middle.

The chain links TRBV24-1 to TRBJ2-1, with D tentatively TRBD1 (6 bases). The V gene's germline CDR1 is KGHDR and CDR2 SFDVKD. V shed 3 bases and J shed 4 bases, with 12 bases lying between them. This CDR3 is built from 15 residues. CDR3 in amino acids: CATSDARGRYNEQFF. The CDR3 DNA reads as TGTGCCACCAGTGATGCCAGGGGAAGGTACAATGAGCAGTTCTTC.

This clonotype showed up just a few times. This chain links TRBV4-1 with TRBJ2-2, with D perhaps matching TRBD2 (6 bases). The V and J ends lost 0 bases and 5 bases respectively, with 16 bases between them. CDR3 length equals 17 residues. Germline V CDR1 and CDR2: MGHRA, YSYEKL. The CDR3 nucleotides are TGCGCCAGCAGCCAAGAGGGGAGGTCGCGACGGACCGGGGAGCTGTTTTTT. It specifies CASSQEGRSRRTGELFF.

This clonotype has only a few counts. The chain couples TRBV7-9 to TRBJ1-6; TRBD1 matches at 8 bases. CDR1 and CDR2 (germline): SEHNR, FQNEAQ (reference sequence). This CDR3 spans 14 amino acids. The V and J ends lost 7 bases and 10 bases, in that order; junction bases with no gene match: 9. This chain's CDR3 is CASTPGTGESPLHF. DNA of the CDR3: TGTGCCAGCACCCCCGGGACAGGAGAGTCACCCCTCCACTTT.

Of note for this clonotype: A much larger clone lies one base from this, so it may be a read error. The rearrangement uses TRBV5-1 and TRBJ2-1; D unclear. Germline V gives CDR1 SGHRS, CDR2 YFSETQ. The CDR3 runs to 14 residues. CDR3 residues: CASSLSAGHNKQFF. CDR3 bases: TGCGCCAGCAGCTTGTCCGCCGGCCACAATAAGCAGTTCTTC.

V and J are TRBV29-1 and TRBJ1-1, with a possible D match to TRBD1 (5 bases). Trimming cost V 5 bases and J 0 bases, with 16 bases left between them. Germline values: CDR1 SQVTM, CDR2 ANQGSEA. The CDR3 has 15 amino acids. The CDR3 sequence is CSVFRDGSLNTEAFF. Written as DNA, the CDR3 is TGCAGCGTTTTCCGGGACGGTAGCCTGAACACTGAAGCTTTCTTT.

The sample holds one count of this clonotype. A much larger clone lies a single base off, so this may be a read error. The chain joins TRBV6-2 or TRBV6-3 to TRBJ1-5; D unclear. The CDR3 totals 17 residues. V was trimmed by 2 bases and J by 0 bases, leaving 14 bases between them. The germline gives CDR1 MNHEY, CDR2 SVGEGT. CDR3 region: CASSYPATRNSNQPQHF. CDR3 nucleotide sequence: TGTGCCAGCAGTTACCCAGCGACCCGAAATAGCAATCAGCCCCAGCATTTT.

The chain recombines TRBV29-1 with TRBJ1-2; no clear D gene. CDR3 length: 12 residues. V dropped 6 bases and J dropped 3 bases, with 11 bases sitting between them. CDR1 is SQVTM and CDR2 is ANQGSEA in the germline V gene. As DNA, the CDR3 is TGCAGCGTCCGGTGGGTTGACTATGGCTACACCTTC. Its protein product is CSVRWVDYGYTF.

This clonotype turned up a few times. This chain links TRBV7-9 with TRBJ1-1, with D unclear. V dropped 1 base and J dropped 7 bases, with 4 bases sitting between them. The CDR3 has 11 amino acids. CDR1 is SEHNR, CDR2 FQNEAQ, per germline (reference sequence). CDR3 amino acids: CASSLVGEAFF. The CDR3, as DNA: TGTGCCAGCAGCTTAGTAGGTGAAGCTTTCTTT.

This clonotype has at least ten counts. J is TRBJ2-3 and V is TRBV12-3 or TRBV12-4; TRBD1 matches at 9 bases. V trimming: 1 base; J trimming: 2 bases; junction bases outside the gene matches: 1. CDR3 length equals 15 residues. The CDR3 here is CASSLDRGHTDTQYF. The CDR3 DNA sequence: TGTGCCAGCAGTTTAGACAGGGGGCACACAGATACGCAGTATTTT.

This clonotype was counted many times. The chain has TRBV7-9 and TRBJ2-1, with D possibly being TRBD1 (6 bases). Germline-derived CDR1 and CDR2 are SEHNR and FQNEAQ (reference sequence). CDR3 length: 15 residues. Trimming removed 0 bases from V and 9 bases from J, with 15 bases in between. The CDR3 here is CASSLATGGGSEQFF. DNA of the CDR3: TGTGCCAGCAGCTTAGCGACAGGAGGAGGCAGTGAGCAGTTCTTC.

V usage is TRBV4-1 and J usage is TRBJ2-1, with TRBD1 matching over 8 bases. The CDR3 covers 17 residues. The germline V gene encodes CDR1 MGHRA and CDR2 YSYEKL. J lost 2 bases, V lost 5 bases, and 11 bases had no gene match. CDR3 protein: CASSTGQAIPAYNEQFF. CDR3 coding DNA: TGCGCCAGCAGCACGGGACAGGCCATCCCCGCCTACAATGAGCAGTTCTTC.

This clonotype occurred a few times. The rearrangement joins TRBV7-2 to TRBJ1-1; TRBD1 matches at 7 bases. The V gene end was trimmed by 5 bases and the J gene end by 11 bases; junction bases not matched to a gene: 11. Germline V gene lookup returns CDR1 SGHTA and CDR2 FQGNSA. The CDR3 has 13 amino acids. The CDR3 region is CASSPLTGMGAFF. DNA for the CDR3: TGTGCCAGCAGCCCCCTGACAGGGATGGGGGCTTTCTTT.

This clonotype has ten or more counts. The J gene is TRBJ2-7, the V gene TRBV4-3; a possible D gene is TRBD2 (6 bases). Trimming took 4 bases from V and 0 from J, leaving 13 bases between them. The CDR3 is 15 residues long. From germline, CDR1 is LGHNA and CDR2 YSLEER. CDR3 DNA sequence: TGCGCCAGCAGCCTCCGGGACTTGAGCTCCTACGAGCAGTACTTC. Its protein product is CASSLRDLSSYEQYF.

A single count supports this clonotype. A much larger clone differs from this one at a single base, so this may be a read error. The gene calls are TRBV20-1 and TRBJ2-3; 12 bases line up with TRBD2. The CDR3 sequence is 16 residues long. From germline, CDR1 is DFQATT and CDR2 SNEGSKA (reference sequence). CDR3 in amino acids: CSAPKLAGGFTDAQYF. DNA of the CDR3: TGCAGTGCTCCTAAGCTAGCGGGGGGGTTCACAGATGCGCAGTATTTT.